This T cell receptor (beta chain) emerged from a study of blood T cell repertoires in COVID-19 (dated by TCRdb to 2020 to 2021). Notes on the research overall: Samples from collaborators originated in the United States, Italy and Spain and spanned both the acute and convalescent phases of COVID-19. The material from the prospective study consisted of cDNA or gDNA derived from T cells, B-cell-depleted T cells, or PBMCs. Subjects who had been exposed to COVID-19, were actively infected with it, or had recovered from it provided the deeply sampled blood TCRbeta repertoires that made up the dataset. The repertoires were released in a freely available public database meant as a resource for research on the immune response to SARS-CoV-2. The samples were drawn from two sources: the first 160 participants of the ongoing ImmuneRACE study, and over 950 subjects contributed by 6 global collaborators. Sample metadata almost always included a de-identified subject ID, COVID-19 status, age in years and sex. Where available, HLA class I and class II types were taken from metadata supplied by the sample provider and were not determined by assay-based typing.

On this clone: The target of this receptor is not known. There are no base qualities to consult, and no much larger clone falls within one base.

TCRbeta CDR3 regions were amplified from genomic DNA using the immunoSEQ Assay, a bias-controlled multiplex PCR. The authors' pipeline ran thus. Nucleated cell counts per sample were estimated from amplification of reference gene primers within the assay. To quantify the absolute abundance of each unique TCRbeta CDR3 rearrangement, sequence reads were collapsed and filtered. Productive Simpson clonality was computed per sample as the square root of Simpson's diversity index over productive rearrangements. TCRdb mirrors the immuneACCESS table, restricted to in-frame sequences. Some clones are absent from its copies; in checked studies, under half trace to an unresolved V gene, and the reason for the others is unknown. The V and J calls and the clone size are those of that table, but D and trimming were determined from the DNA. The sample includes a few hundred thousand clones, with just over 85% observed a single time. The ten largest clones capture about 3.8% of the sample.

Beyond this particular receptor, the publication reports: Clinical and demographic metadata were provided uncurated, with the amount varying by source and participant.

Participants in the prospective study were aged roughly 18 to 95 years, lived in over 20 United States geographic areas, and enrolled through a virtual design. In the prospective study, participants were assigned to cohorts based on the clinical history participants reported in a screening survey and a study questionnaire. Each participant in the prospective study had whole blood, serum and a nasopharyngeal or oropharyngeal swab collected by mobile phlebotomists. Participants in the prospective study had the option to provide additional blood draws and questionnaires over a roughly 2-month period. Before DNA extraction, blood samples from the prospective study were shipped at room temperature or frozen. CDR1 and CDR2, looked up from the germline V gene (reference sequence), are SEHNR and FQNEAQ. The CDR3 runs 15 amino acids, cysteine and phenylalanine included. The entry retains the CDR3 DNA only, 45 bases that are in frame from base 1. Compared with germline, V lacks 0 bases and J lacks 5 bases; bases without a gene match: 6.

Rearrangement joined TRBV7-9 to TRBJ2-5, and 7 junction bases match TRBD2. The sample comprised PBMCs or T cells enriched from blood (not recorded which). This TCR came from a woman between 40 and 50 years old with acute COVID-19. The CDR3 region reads CASSLAGGPGETQYF. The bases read TGTGCCAGCAGCTTAGCGGGAGGGCCCGGGGAGACCCAGTACTTC.